This T cell receptor beta chain was captured in a study of blood T cell repertoires in COVID-19. TCRdb's copy holds only in-frame clones and misses some; the assay was immunoSEQ multiplex PCR. The repertoire has 180,000 or so clones, 75% to 90% of them found once; the top ten carry about 7%. The sample comprised peripheral blood. The receptor comes from a woman in her thirties or forties with COVID-19, enrolled during active disease.

This CDR3 is CASSQSKSFLGHIQYF. The CDR3 coding sequence is TGCGCCAGCAGCCAGTCGAAGTCCTTTTTGGGGCACATTCAGTACTTC. The V gene is TRBV4-1, the J gene TRBJ2-4; D perhaps matches TRBD1 (5 bases). Looked up from germline, CDR1 is MGHRA and CDR2 is YSYEKL. There are 16 residues in the CDR3. The ends were cut back, 3 bases at V and 8 bases at J, with 20 bases in the middle.